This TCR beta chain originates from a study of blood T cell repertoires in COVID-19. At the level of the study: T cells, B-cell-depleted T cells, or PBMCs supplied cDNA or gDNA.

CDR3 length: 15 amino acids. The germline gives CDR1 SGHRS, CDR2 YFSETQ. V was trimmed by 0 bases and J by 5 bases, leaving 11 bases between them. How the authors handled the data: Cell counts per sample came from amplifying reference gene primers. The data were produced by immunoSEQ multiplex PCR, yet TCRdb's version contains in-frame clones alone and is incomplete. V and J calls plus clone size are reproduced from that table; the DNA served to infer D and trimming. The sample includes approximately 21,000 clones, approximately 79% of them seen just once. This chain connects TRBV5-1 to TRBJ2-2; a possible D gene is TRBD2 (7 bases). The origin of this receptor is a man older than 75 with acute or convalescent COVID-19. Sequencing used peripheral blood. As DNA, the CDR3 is TGCGCCAGCAGCTTGGAAGGGAGGGGGACCGGGGAGCTGTTTTTT. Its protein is CASSLEGRGTGELFF.